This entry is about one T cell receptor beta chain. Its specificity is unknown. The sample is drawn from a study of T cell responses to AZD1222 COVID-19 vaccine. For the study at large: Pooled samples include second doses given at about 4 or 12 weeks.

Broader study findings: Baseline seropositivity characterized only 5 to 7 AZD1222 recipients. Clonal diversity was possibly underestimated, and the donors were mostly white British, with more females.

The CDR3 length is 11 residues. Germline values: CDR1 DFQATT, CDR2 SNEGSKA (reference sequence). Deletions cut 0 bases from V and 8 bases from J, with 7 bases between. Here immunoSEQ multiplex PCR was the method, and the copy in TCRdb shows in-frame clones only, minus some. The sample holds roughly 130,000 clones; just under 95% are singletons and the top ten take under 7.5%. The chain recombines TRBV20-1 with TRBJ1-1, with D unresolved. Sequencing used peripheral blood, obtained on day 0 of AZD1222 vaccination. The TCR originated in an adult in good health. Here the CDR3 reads CSARDRPEAFF. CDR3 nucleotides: TGCAGTGCTAGAGATCGTCCCGAAGCTTTCTTT.